The rows below give T cell receptor beta chains drawn from one sample of a study of blood T cell repertoires in COVID-19. Profiling relied on immunoSEQ multiplex PCR, and the TCRdb table lists in-frame clones only, not all of them. The sample holds about 220,000 clones; about 80% are singletons and the top ten take approximately 4.8%. Sequenced material: PBMCs or T cells enriched from blood (not recorded which). These receptors came from a woman in her forties or fifties who had been exposed to COVID-19. The CDR3 runs from the conserved cysteine through the conserved F or W. The order of the fields is clone size, J gene, D gene, V gene, CDR3 DNA, CDR3 protein. A D gene is named only where the DNA matches it firmly. Size values are once, few and many counts, or a class for expanded clones, and some rows have none.

size: -
J: TRBJ1-2
D: -
V: TRBV5-5
DNA: TGTGCCAGCAGCTTGGGGGGGCTGTCCTATGGCTACACCTTC
CDR3: CASSLGGLSYGYTF

size: -
J: TRBJ2-5
D: TRBD2
V: TRBV5-1
DNA: TGCGCCAGCAGCCTAATACTCGGGACTAGCGGGGGGACCTTCCAAGAGACCCAGTACTTC
CDR3: CASSLILGTSGGTFQETQYF

size: -
J: TRBJ1-1
D: TRBD1
V: TRBV6-1
DNA: TGTGCCAGCAGTGGCCCTAGACAGGGGGATAGAGCTTTCTTT
CDR3: CASSGPRQGDRAFF

size: -
J: TRBJ1-3
D: TRBD1
V: TRBV29-1
DNA: TGCAGCGTGGGGGACAGGCGAGGAAACACCATATATTTT
CDR3: CSVGDRRGNTIYF

size: -
J: TRBJ1-2
D: TRBD1
V: TRBV6-5
DNA: TGTGCCAGCAAGGGACAGGGGCACTATGGCTACACCTTC
CDR3: CASKGQGHYGYTF

size: once
J: TRBJ1-5
D: -
V: TRBV27
DNA: TGTGCCAGCAGTTTATTTGCGAGATATAGCAATCAGCCCCAGCATTTT
CDR3: CASSLFARYSNQPQHF

size: once
J: TRBJ2-7
D: TRBD1
V: TRBV19
DNA: TGTGCCAGTAGTATTGGGGACAGGCGCCACGAGCAGTACTTC
CDR3: CASSIGDRRHEQYF

size: -
J: TRBJ1-2
D: -
V: TRBV25-1
DNA: TGTGCCAGCAGTGAATCCTCAGGGTTCCATGGCTACACCTTC
CDR3: CASSESSGFHGYTF

size: -
J: TRBJ2-5
D: TRBD2
V: TRBV13
DNA: TGTGCCAGCAGCGGGCAACTAGCGGGGGGATCGGAGACCCAGTACTTC
CDR3: CASSGQLAGGSETQYF

size: -
J: TRBJ2-4
D: TRBD1
V: TRBV6-2/TRBV6-3
DNA: TGTGCCAGCAGTTTTACAGGGGGAGCCAAAAACATTCAGTACTTC
CDR3: CASSFTGGAKNIQYF